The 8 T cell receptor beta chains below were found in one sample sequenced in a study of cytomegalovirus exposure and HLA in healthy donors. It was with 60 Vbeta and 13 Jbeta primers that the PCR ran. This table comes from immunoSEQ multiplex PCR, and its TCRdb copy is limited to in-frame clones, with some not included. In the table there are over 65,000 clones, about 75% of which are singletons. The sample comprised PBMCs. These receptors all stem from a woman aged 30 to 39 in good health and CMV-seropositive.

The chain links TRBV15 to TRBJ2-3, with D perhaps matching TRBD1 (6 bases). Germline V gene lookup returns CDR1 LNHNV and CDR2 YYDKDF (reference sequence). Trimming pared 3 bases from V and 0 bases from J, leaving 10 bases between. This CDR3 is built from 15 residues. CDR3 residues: CATSRDGTSTDTQYF. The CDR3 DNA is TGTGCCACCAGCAGGGATGGGACAAGCACAGATACGCAGTATTTT.

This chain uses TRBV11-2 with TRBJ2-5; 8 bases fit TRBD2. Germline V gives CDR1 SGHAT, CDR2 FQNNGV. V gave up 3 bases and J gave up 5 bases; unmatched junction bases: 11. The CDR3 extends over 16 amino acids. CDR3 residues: CASSFVAGGPVETQYF. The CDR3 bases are TGTGCCAGCAGCTTTGTCGCGGGAGGCCCCGTGGAGACCCAGTACTTC.

CDR3 in amino acids: CASSPDSSGQPQHF. The CDR3 DNA follows: TGTGCCAGCAGCCCAGACAGCTCAGGGCAGCCCCAGCATTTT. The chain couples TRBV7-2 to TRBJ1-5; D is possibly TRBD1 (5 bases). CDR3 size: 14 residues. CDR1 SGHTA and CDR2 FQGNSA come from the germline V gene. V was clipped by 5 bases and J by 7 bases, with 15 bases between them. The complete variable domain, with remaining parts taken from reference TRBV7-2 and TRBJ1-5, reads GAGVSQSPSNKVTEKGKDVELRCDPISGHTALYWYRQSLGQGLEFLIYFQGNSAPDKSGLPSDRFSAERTGGSVSTLTIQRTQQEDSAVYLCASSPDSSGQPQHFGDGTRLSIL.

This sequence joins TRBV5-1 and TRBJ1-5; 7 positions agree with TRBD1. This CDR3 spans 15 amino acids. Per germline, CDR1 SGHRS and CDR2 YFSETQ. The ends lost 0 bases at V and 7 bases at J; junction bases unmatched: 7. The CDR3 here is CASSLAGTDRQPQHF. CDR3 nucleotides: TGCGCCAGCAGCTTGGCTGGGACAGATAGGCAGCCCCAGCATTTT.

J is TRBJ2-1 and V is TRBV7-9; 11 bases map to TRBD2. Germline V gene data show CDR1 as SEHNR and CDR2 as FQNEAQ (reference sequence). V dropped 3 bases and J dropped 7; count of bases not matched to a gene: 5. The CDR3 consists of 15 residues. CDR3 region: CASSFRLAGMNEQFF. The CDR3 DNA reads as TGTGCCAGCAGCTTTCGACTAGCGGGAATGAATGAGCAGTTCTTC. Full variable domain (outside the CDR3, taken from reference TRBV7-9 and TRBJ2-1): DTGVSQNPRHKITKRGQNVTFRCDPISEHNRLYWYRQTLGQGPEFLTYFQNEAQLEKSRLLSDRFSAERPKGSFSTLEIQRTEQGDSAMYLCASSFRLAGMNEQFFGPGTRLTVL.

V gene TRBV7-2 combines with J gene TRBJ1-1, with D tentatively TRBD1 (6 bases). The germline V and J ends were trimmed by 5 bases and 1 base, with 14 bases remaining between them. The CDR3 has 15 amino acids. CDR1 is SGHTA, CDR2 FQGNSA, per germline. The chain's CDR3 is CASSPRGQRNTEAFF. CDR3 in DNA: TGTGCCAGCAGCCCCCGTGGACAGAGGAACACTGAAGCTTTCTTT.

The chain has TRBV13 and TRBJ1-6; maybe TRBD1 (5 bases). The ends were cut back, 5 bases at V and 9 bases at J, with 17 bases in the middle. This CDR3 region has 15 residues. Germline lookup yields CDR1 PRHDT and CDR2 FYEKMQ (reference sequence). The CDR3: CASSHKTGLTSPLHF. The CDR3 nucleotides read TGTGCCAGCAGCCACAAAACAGGTCTCACTTCACCCCTCCACTTT.

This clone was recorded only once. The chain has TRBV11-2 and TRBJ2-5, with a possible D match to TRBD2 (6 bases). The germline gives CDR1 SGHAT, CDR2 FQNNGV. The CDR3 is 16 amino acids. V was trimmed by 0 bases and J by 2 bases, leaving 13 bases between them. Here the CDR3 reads CASSLDRLGGQETQYF. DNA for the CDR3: TGTGCCAGCAGCTTAGATCGCTTGGGGGGACAAGAGACCCAGTACTTC.